Listed here are 23 T cell receptor beta chains from one sample, sequenced in a study of blood T cell repertoires in COVID-19. Profiling relied on immunoSEQ multiplex PCR, and the TCRdb table lists in-frame clones only, not all of them. The sample records around 100,000 clones, 82% being singletons. Source material: peripheral blood. These receptors came from a man in his 70s with acute or convalescent COVID-19.

This chain links TRBV5-6 with TRBJ2-3; D perhaps matches TRBD2 (6 bases). The V end lost 4 bases, the J end lost 2 bases, and 11 bases lay between the germline ends. Germline V gives CDR1 SGHDT, CDR2 YYEEEE. This CDR3 has 14 residues. CDR3 protein: CASSGGAITDTQYF. The CDR3 bases are TGTGCCAGCAGCGGCGGGGCGATCACAGATACGCAGTATTTT. The full variable domain, its missing parts supplied by reference TRBV5-6 and TRBJ2-3, is DAGVTQSPTHLIKTRGQQVTLRCSPKSGHDTVSWYQQALGQGPQFIFQYYEEEERQRGNFPDRFSGHQFPNYSSELNVNALLLGDSALYLCASSGGAITDTQYFGPGTRLTVL.

The chain couples TRBV5-4 to TRBJ2-3, with a tentative D call TRBD1 (6 bases). The CDR3 runs 16 residues. V gave up 2 bases and J gave up 2 bases, with 15 bases separating them. Germline V gene sequence: CDR1 SGHNT, CDR2 YYREEE (reference sequence). The CDR3 reads CASSLALRDNTDTQYF. CDR3 bases: TGTGCCAGCAGCTTAGCCCTCCGGGACAACACAGATACGCAGTATTTT.

V gene TRBV5-4 combines with J gene TRBJ2-1; 15 bases match TRBD2. CDR1 and CDR2 from the germline V gene are SGHNT and YYREEE (reference sequence). The CDR3 covers 16 residues. With 5 bases clipped from V and 8 bases from J, the junction kept 8 bases outside the gene matches. The CDR3 sequence: CASSSGLAGGRDEQFF. The DNA for the CDR3 is TGTGCCAGCAGTTCCGGACTAGCGGGGGGGCGCGATGAGCAGTTCTTC.

This clone was detected only a few times. The chain joins TRBV19 to TRBJ1-6, with 7 bases that match TRBD1. Per germline, CDR1 LNHDA and CDR2 SQIVND (reference sequence). V lost 5 bases to trimming and J lost 6 bases; unmatched junction nucleotides: 1. The CDR3 has 13 residues. As DNA, the CDR3 is TGTGCCAGTAGTCCAGGGGGTAATTCACCCCTCCACTTT. Residues: CASSPGGNSPLHF.

V gene TRBV18 combines with J gene TRBJ2-5; a possible D gene is TRBD1 (6 bases). Germline lookup yields CDR1 KGHSH and CDR2 LQKENI. The germline V and J ends were trimmed by 3 bases and 0 bases, with 8 bases remaining between them. This CDR3 spans 14 amino acids. The CDR3 loop is CASSPRTDQETQYF. The CDR3 nucleotides read TGTGCCAGCTCACCCCGGACAGACCAAGAGACCCAGTACTTC.

The chain couples TRBV14 to TRBJ2-3, with a weak D call TRBD2 (6 bases). The V gene's germline CDR1 is SGHDN and CDR2 FVKESK. V lost 3 bases, J lost 6 bases, and 10 bases lay in between. This CDR3 region has 13 residues. CDR3 nucleotide sequence: TGTGCCAGCAGCCAGGGACTCGCGGATACGCAGTATTTT. This translates into CASSQGLADTQYF.

This chain connects TRBV11-2 to TRBJ2-3, with 12 positions matching TRBD2. The CDR3 contains 18 residues. V lost 3 bases, J lost 2 bases, and 9 bases stayed unmatched. Per the germline V gene, CDR1 is SGHAT and CDR2 is FQNNGV. The CDR3 DNA follows: TGTGCCAGCAGCTTCCCACTGACTAGCGGGAGTACCACAGATACGCAGTATTTT. This sequence encodes CASSFPLTSGSTTDTQYF.

CDR3 in DNA: TGTGCCAGCAGTTTCCCTCTATCTTCCGGGACTAGCGGGAAGAGAACCTACAATGAGCAGTTCTTC. This encodes CASSFPLSSGTSGKRTYNEQFF. The V and J genes are TRBV28 and TRBJ2-1, with 13 bases matching TRBD2. CDR3 size: 22 residues. Germline V gene data show CDR1 as MDHEN and CDR2 as SYDVKM. J was trimmed by 2 bases and V by 3 bases; bases with no gene match: 19. The full variable domain, completed using reference TRBV28 and TRBJ2-1, is DVKVTQSSRYLVKRTGEKVFLECVQDMDHENMFWYRQDPGLGLRLIYFSYDVKMKEKGDIPEGYSVSREKKERFSLILESASTNQTSMYLCASSFPLSSGTSGKRTYNEQFFGPGTRLTVL.

The chain is built from TRBV7-9 and TRBJ2-3; TRBD1 agrees at 9 bases. The germline V gene encodes CDR1 SEHNR and CDR2 FQNEAQ (reference sequence). The CDR3 covers 16 residues. The trim removed 4 bases at V and 3 bases at J, leaving 8 bases unmatched. In DNA, the CDR3 is TGTGCCAGCAGCTCCGCCGGGACAGGGTGGACAGATACGCAGTATTTT. Residues: CASSSAGTGWTDTQYF. Full variable domain (missing parts from reference TRBV7-9 and TRBJ2-3): DTGVSQNPRHKITKRGQNVTFRCDPISEHNRLYWYRQTLGQGPEFLTYFQNEAQLEKSRLLSDRFSAERPKGSFSTLEIQRTEQGDSAMYLCASSSAGTGWTDTQYFGPGTRLTVL.

This rearrangement joins TRBV18 to TRBJ2-1; 10 bases match TRBD2. This CDR3 has 17 amino acids. CDR1 and CDR2 (germline): KGHSH, LQKENI. With V trimmed by 3 bases and J by 0 bases, 5 bases remained unmatched. The CDR3 region is CASSPGSGGSSYNEQFF. DNA of the CDR3: TGTGCCAGCTCACCGGGTAGCGGGGGGAGCTCCTACAATGAGCAGTTCTTC.

This clone came up once. V usage is TRBV5-1 and J usage is TRBJ2-7; D ambiguous. Trimming cost V 4 bases and J 3 bases, with 5 bases left between them. The CDR3 spans 11 residues. Per the germline V gene, CDR1 is SGHRS and CDR2 is YFSETQ. The CDR3 nucleotides are TGCGCCAGCAGCCAGGACTACGAGCAGTACTTC. It encodes CASSQDYEQYF. Drawing the rest from reference TRBV5-1 and TRBJ2-7, the complete variable domain is KAGVTQTPRYLIKTRGQQVTLSCSPISGHRSVSWYQQTPGQGLQFLFEYFSETQRNKGNFPGRFSGRQFSNSRSEMNVSTLELGDSALYLCASSQDYEQYFGPGTRLTVT.

The chain uses TRBV4-1 and TRBJ1-1; no firm D call. Germline CDR1 MGHRA, CDR2 YSYEKL. This CDR3 contains 17 residues. The V end was cut by 1 base, the J end by 8 bases, with 23 bases between. CDR3 amino acids: CASSQASSYGISIEAFF. DNA of the CDR3: TGCGCCAGCAGCCAAGCATCGTCCTACGGTATAAGTATAGAAGCTTTCTTT.

The CDR3 region is CAISESRSFNYGYTF. CDR3 in DNA: TGTGCCATCAGTGAGTCGCGGAGTTTCAACTATGGCTACACCTTC. This chain connects TRBV10-3 to TRBJ1-2, with unresolved D. The CDR3 is 15 amino acids. Trimming left V 0 bases short and J 2 bases short, with 10 bases between. From germline, CDR1 is ENHRY and CDR2 SYGVKD.

CDR3 sequence reads: CASAEGFPPSGYTF. The CDR3 nucleotides are TGTGCCAGCGCTGAGGGTTTCCCACCGTCTGGCTACACCTTC. The chain carries TRBV6-5 and TRBJ1-2; unclear D gene. Trimming removed 8 bases at V and 7 bases at J, with 20 bases between. The CDR3 is made up of 14 amino acids. Germline values: CDR1 MNHEY, CDR2 SVGAGI.

The chain carries TRBV6-2 or TRBV6-3 and TRBJ2-1, with 7 bases matching TRBD2. This CDR3 region has 15 residues. Germline CDR1 reads MNHEY; CDR2 reads SVGEGT. J was trimmed by 9 bases and V by 1 base; bases with no gene match: 9. The CDR3 reads CASSYWGLSRSEQFF. The CDR3 nucleotides read TGTGCCAGCAGTTACTGGGGACTATCAAGGAGTGAGCAGTTCTTC.

This clone was seen a few times. The chain uses TRBV7-9 and TRBJ1-1; no firm D call. Trimming took 5 bases from V and 6 from J, leaving 19 bases between them. The germline CDR1 and CDR2 sequences are SEHNR and FQNEAQ (reference sequence). The CDR3 is 15 amino acids. The CDR3 nucleotides are TGTGCCAGCAGCCGAGACGGACCCGGTAGCGCTGAAGCTTTCTTT. As protein: CASSRDGPGSAEAFF.

This clone has a single count. This sequence joins TRBV18 and TRBJ2-3; 9 bases match TRBD2. J lost 1 base, V lost 8 bases, and 7 bases had no gene match. This CDR3 comprises 15 residues. The germline gives CDR1 KGHSH, CDR2 LQKENI. DNA for the CDR3: TGTGCCAGCCCTCCGTTAGCGGGGGGCACAGATACGCAGTATTTT. Encoded protein: CASPPLAGGTDTQYF.

The chain combines TRBV5-1 with TRBJ1-2, with 12 bases lining up with TRBD1. CDR1 and CDR2 from the germline V gene are SGHRS and YFSETQ. This CDR3 comprises 15 residues. With 4 bases clipped from V and 6 bases from J, the junction kept 7 bases outside the gene matches. CDR3 loop: CASSITGTGGDGYTF. The CDR3 DNA sequence: TGCGCCAGCAGCATTACCGGGACAGGGGGCGATGGCTACACCTTC.

The chain has TRBV20-1 and TRBJ1-5; 7 bases map to TRBD1. This CDR3 has 15 residues. Looked up from germline, CDR1 is DFQATT and CDR2 is SNEGSKA (reference sequence). Trimming took 3 bases from V and 4 from J; bases not matched to a gene: 9. The CDR3 loop reads CSASLDGTANQPQHF. CDR3 sequence (DNA): TGCAGTGCTAGTCTGGATGGGACAGCGAATCAGCCCCAGCATTTT.

The J gene is TRBJ1-2, the V gene TRBV28, with D perhaps matching TRBD1 (5 bases). The CDR3 spans 14 residues. V was trimmed by 7 bases and J by 3 bases, leaving 15 bases between them. CDR1 and CDR2 from the germline V gene are MDHEN and SYDVKM. CDR3 protein: CASTPGGSYYGYTF. CDR3 bases: TGTGCCAGCACCCCCGGGGGGAGTTACTATGGCTACACCTTC.

The chain links TRBV2 to TRBJ1-1; 8 bases agree with TRBD1. The length of the CDR3 is 14 residues. Per germline, CDR1 SNHLY and CDR2 FYNNEI. V was pared by 6 bases and J by 0 bases, with 3 bases of the junction left unmatched. This CDR3 is CASREQGVNTEAFF. The CDR3 coding sequence is TGTGCCAGCAGGGAACAGGGGGTGAACACTGAAGCTTTCTTT.

The chain recombines TRBV2 with TRBJ2-1, with 9 bases that match TRBD2. V trimming: 8 bases; J trimming: 5 bases; junction bases outside the gene matches: 10. In germline, CDR1 is SNHLY, CDR2 FYNNEI. CDR3 length: 15 residues. CDR3 in amino acids: CASSLRRGGHNEQFF. The CDR3 nucleotides are TGTGCCAGCTCCCTCAGGCGGGGGGGTCACAATGAGCAGTTCTTC.

The V call is TRBV18, the J call TRBJ1-4, with TRBD1 identical over 7 bases. CDR1 is KGHSH and CDR2 is LQKENI in the germline V gene. V shed 6 bases, J shed 3 bases, and the junction held 4 bases outside the gene matches. CDR3 length: 14 residues. This CDR3 is CASSPTGPNEKLFF. Here the CDR3 DNA reads TGTGCCAGCTCTCCGACAGGGCCTAATGAAAAACTGTTTTTT.